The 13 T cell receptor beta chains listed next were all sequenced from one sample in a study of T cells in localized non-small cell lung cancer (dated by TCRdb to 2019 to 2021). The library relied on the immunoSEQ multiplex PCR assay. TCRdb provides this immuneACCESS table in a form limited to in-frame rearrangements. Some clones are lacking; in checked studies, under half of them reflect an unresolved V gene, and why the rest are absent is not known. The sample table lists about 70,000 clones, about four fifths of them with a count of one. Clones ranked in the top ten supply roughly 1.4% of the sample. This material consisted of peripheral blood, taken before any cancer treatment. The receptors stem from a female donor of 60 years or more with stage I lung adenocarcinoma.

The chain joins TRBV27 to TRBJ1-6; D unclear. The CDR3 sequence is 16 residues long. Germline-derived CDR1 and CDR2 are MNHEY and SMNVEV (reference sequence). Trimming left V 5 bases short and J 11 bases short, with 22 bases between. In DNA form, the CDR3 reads TGTGCCAGCAGTCCTCCCCGAGGGAGGAAGTGGCCACCCCTCCACTTT. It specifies CASSPPRGRKWPPLHF.

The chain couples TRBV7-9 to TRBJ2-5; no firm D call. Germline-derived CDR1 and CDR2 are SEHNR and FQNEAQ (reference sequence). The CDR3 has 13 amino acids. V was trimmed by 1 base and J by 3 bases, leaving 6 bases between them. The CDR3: CASSLGGEETQYF. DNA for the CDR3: TGTGCCAGCAGCTTAGGTGGGGAAGAGACCCAGTACTTC.

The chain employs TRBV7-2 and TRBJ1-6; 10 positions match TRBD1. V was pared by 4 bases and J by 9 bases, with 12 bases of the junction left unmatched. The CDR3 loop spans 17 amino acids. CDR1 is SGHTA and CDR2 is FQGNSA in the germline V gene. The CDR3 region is CASSSRTGTGDFSPLHF. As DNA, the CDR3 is TGTGCCAGCAGCTCACGAACCGGGACAGGGGACTTTTCACCCCTCCACTTT. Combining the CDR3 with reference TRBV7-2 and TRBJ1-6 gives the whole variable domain GAGVSQSPSNKVTEKGKDVELRCDPISGHTALYWYRQSLGQGLEFLIYFQGNSAPDKSGLPSDRFSAERTGGSVSTLTIQRTQQEDSAVYLCASSSRTGTGDFSPLHFGNGTRLTVT.

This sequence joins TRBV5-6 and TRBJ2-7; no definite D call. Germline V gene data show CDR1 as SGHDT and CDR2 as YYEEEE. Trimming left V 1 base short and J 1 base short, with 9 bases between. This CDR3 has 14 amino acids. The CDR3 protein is CASSLLTGSYEQYF. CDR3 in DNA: TGTGCCAGCAGCTTGCTTACCGGATCCTACGAGCAGTACTTC.

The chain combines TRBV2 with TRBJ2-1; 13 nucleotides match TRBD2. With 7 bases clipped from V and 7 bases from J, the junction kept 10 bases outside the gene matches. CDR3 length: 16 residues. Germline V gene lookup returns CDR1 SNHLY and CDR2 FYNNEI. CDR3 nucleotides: TGTGCCAGCATTCTTCAGGGACTAGCGGGGCCGAATGAGCAGTTCTTC. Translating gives CASILQGLAGPNEQFF.

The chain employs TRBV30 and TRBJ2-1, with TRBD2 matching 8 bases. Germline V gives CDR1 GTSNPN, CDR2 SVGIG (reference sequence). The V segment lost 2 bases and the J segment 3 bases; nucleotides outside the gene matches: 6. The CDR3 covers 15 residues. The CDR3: CAWSSERELYNEQFF. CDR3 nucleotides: TGTGCCTGGAGTTCCGAGCGGGAGCTCTACAATGAGCAGTTCTTC.

CDR3 bases: TGCGCCAGCAGCTTCACTGTGGGGGCCACAGATACGCAGTATTTT. This sequence encodes CASSFTVGATDTQYF. The rearrangement uses TRBV5-1 and TRBJ2-3; a weak D match, TRBD1 (6 bases). There are 15 residues in the CDR3. The germline CDR1 and CDR2 sequences are SGHRS and YFSETQ. Trimming pared 2 bases from V and 2 bases from J, leaving 12 bases between. Based on the CDR3 plus reference TRBV5-1 and TRBJ2-3, the full variable domain is KAGVTQTPRYLIKTRGQQVTLSCSPISGHRSVSWYQQTPGQGLQFLFEYFSETQRNKGNFPGRFSGRQFSNSRSEMNVSTLELGDSALYLCASSFTVGATDTQYFGPGTRLTVL.

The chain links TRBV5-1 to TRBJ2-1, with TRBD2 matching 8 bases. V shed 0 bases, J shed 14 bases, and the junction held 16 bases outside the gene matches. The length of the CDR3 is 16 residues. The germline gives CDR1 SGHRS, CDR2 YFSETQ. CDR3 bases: TGCGCCAGCAGCTTGGCCGATATTGCGGGAGGTCCCCCGGAGTTCTTC. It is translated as CASSLADIAGGPPEFF.

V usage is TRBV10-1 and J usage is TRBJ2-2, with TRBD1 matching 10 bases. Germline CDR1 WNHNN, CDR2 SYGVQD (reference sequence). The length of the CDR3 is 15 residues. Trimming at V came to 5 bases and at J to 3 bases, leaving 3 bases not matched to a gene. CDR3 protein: CASSTGTGDTGELFF. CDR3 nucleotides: TGCGCCAGCAGTACCGGGACAGGGGACACCGGGGAGCTGTTTTTT.

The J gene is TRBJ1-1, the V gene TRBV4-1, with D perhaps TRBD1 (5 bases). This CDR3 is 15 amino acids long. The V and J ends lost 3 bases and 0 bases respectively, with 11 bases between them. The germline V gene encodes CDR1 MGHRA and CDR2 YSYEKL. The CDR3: CASSQQGTMNTEAFF. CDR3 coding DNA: TGCGCCAGCAGCCAGCAGGGAACAATGAACACTGAAGCTTTCTTT.

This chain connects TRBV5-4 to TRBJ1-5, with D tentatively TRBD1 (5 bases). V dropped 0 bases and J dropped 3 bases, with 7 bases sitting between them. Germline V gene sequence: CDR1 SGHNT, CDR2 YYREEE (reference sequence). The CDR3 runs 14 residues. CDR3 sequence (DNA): TGTGCCAGCAGCTTGGTGGGGCACAATCAGCCCCAGCATTTT. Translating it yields CASSLVGHNQPQHF. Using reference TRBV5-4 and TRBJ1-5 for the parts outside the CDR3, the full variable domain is ETGVTQSPTHLIKTRGQQVTLRCSSQSGHNTVSWYQQALGQGPQFIFQYYREEENGRGNFPPRFSGLQFPNYSSELNVNALELDDSALYLCASSLVGHNQPQHFGDGTRLSIL.

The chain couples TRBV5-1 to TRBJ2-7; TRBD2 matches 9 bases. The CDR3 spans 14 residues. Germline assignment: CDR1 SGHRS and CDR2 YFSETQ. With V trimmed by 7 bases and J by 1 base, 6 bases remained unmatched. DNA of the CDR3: TGCGCCAGCGGCGATAGCGGGAGTTCCTACGAGCAGTACTTC. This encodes CASGDSGSSYEQYF.

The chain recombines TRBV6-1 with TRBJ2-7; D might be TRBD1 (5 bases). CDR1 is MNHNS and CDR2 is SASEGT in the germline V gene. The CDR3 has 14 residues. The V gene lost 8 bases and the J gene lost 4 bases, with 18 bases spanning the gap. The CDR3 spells CASRQTGRGYEQYF. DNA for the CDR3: TGTGCCAGCCGACAGACCGGCCGTGGGTACGAGCAGTACTTC.